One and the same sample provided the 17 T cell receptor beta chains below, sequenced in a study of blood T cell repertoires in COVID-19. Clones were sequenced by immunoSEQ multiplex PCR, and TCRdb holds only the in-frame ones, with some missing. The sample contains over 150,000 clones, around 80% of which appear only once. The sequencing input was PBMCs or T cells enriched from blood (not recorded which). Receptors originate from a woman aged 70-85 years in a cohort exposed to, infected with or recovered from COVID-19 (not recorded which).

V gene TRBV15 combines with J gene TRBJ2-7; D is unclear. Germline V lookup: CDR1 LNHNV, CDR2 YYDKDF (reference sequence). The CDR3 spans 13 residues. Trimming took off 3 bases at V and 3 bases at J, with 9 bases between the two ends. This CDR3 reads CATSRSTNYEQYF. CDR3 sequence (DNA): TGTGCCACCAGCAGGTCAACAAACTACGAGCAGTACTTC.

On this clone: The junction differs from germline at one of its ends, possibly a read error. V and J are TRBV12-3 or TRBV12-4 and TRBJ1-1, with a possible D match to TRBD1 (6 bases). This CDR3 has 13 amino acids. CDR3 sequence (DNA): TGTGCCAGCAGTTTAACGGCGTGGCCAGGGGTTAACTTT. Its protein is CASSLTAWPGVNF.

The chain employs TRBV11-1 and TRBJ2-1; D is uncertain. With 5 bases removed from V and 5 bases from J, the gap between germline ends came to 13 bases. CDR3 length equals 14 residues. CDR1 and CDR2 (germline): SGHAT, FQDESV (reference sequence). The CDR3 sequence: CASSPGLADNEQFF. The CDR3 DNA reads TGTGCCAGCAGCCCCGGGTTGGCCGACAATGAGCAGTTCTTC.

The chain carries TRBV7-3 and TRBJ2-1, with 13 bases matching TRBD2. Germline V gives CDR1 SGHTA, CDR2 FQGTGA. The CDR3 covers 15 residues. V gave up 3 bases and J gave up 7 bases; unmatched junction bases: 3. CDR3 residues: CASSLGLAGWNEQFF. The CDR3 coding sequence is TGTGCCAGCAGCTTGGGACTAGCGGGATGGAATGAGCAGTTCTTC.

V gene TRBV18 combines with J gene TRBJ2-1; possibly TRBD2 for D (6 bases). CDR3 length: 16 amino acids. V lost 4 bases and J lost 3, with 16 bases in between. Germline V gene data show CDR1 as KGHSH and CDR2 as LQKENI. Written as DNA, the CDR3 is TGTGCCAGCTCACAGCTCGCGGGGCTGGACTACAATGAGCAGTTCTTC. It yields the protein CASSQLAGLDYNEQFF.

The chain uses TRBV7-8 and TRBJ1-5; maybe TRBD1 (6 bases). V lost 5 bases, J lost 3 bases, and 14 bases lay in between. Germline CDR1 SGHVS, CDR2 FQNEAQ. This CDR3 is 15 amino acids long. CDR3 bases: TGTGCCAGCAGCCAAGGTGGACAGTTCAATCAGCCCCAGCATTTT. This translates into CASSQGGQFNQPQHF.

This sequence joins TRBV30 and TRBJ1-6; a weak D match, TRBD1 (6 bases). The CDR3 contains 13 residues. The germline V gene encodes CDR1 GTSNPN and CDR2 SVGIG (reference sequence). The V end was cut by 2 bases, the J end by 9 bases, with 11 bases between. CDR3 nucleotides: TGTGCCTGGAGTACAGGGTTCGGTTCACCCCTCCACTTT. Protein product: CAWSTGFGSPLHF.

Written as DNA, the CDR3 is TGCGCCAGCAGCCAAGATCAGTACGGAAACACCATATATTTT. Protein sequence: CASSQDQYGNTIYF. This chain links TRBV4-1 with TRBJ1-3, with D unclear. The CDR3 sequence is 14 residues long. The V end was cut by 0 bases, the J end by 4 bases, with 7 bases between. CDR1 is MGHRA and CDR2 is YSYEKL in the germline V gene.

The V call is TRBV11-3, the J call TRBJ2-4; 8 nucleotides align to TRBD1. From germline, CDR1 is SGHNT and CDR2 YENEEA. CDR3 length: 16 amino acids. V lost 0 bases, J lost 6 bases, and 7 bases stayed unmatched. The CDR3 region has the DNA TGTGCCAGCAGCTTAGATGGGAGACAGGGGCGAAACATTCAGTACTTC. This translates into CASSLDGRQGRNIQYF.

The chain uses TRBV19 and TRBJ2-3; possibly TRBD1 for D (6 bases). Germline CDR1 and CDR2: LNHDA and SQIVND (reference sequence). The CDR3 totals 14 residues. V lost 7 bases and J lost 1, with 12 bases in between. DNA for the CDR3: TGTGCCAGTACCTTTGCAGGGGGCACAGATACGCAGTATTTT. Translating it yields CASTFAGGTDTQYF.

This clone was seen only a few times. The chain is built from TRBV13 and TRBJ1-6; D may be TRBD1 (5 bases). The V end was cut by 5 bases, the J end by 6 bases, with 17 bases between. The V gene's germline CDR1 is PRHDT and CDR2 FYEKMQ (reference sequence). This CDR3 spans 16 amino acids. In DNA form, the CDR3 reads TGTGCCAGCAGCAACCGACAGTCCCGCCTTAATTCACCCCTCCACTTT. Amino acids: CASSNRQSRLNSPLHF. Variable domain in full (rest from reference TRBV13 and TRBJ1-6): AAGVIQSPRHLIKEKRETATLKCYPIPRHDTVYWYQQGPGQDPQFLISFYEKMQSDKGSIPDRFSAQQFSDYHSELNMSSLELGDSALYFCASSNRQSRLNSPLHFGNGTRLTVT.

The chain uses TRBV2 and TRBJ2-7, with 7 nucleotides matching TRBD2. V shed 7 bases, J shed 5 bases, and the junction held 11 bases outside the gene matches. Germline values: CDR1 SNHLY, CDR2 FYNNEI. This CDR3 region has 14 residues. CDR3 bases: TGTGCCAGCACCAGATCAGCGGGACCTCACGAGCAGTACTTC. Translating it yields CASTRSAGPHEQYF.

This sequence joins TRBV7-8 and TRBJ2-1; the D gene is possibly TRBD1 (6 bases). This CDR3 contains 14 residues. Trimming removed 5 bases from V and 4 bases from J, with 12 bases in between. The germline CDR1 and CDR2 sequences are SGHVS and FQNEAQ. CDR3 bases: TGTGCCAGCAGCCTAGAAAGGGGGTACAATGAGCAGTTCTTC. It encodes CASSLERGYNEQFF.

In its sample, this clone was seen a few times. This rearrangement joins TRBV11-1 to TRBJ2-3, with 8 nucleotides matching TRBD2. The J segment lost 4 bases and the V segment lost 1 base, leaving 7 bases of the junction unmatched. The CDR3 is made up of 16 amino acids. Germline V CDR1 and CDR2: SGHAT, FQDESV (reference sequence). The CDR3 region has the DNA TGTGCCAGCAGCTTAGTGGCGGGAGGCATCGCAGATACGCAGTATTTT. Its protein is CASSLVAGGIADTQYF. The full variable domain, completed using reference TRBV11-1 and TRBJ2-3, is EAEVAQSPRYKITEKSQAVAFWCDPISGHATLYWYRQILGQGPELLVQFQDESVVDDSQLPKDRFSAERLKGVDSTLKIQPAELGDSAMYLCASSLVAGGIADTQYFGPGTRLTVL.

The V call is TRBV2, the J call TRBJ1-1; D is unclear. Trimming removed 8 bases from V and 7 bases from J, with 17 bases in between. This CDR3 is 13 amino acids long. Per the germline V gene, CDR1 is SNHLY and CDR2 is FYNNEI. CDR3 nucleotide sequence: TGTGCCAGCGAGGCAAATGGGTACTTTGAAGCTTTCTTT. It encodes CASEANGYFEAFF.

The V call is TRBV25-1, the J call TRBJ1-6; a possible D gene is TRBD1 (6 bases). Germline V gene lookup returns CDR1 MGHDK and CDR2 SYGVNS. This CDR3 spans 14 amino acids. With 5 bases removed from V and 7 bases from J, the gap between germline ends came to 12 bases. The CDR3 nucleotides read TGTGCCAGCAGTTTGGGGACATTAAATTCACCCCTCCACTTT. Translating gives CASSLGTLNSPLHF.

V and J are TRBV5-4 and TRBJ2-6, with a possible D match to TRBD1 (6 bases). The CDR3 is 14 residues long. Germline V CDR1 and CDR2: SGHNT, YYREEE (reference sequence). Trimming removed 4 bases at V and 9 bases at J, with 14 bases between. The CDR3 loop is CASSVPGTLNVLTF. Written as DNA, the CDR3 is TGTGCCAGCAGCGTCCCCGGGACACTCAACGTCCTGACTTTC. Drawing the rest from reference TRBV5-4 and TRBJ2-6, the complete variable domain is ETGVTQSPTHLIKTRGQQVTLRCSSQSGHNTVSWYQQALGQGPQFIFQYYREEENGRGNFPPRFSGLQFPNYSSELNVNALELDDSALYLCASSVPGTLNVLTFGAGSRLTVL.